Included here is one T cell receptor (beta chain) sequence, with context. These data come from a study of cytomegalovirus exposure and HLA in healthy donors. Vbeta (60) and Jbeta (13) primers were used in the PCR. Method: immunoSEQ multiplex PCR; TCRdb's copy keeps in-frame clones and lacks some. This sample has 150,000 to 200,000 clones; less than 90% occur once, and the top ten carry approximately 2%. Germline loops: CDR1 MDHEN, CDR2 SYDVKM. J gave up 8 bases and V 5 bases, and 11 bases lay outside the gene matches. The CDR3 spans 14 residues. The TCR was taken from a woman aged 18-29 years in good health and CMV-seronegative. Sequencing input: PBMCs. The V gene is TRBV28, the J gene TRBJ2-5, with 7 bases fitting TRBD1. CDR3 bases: TGTGCCAGCAGTCGACCCGACAGGGTGGAAACCCAGTACTTC. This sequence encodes CASSRPDRVETQYF.